This passage covers 22 T cell receptor beta chains from one sample sequenced in a study of molecular identifiers for immune sequencing clone quantification. Using its own MiXCR run on the PCR reads, TCRdb lists one record per CDR3 protein. The table has about 510,000 distinct CDR3 sequences, roughly 26% seen once; the top ten hold under 0.85%. The sequencing sample was made of naive CD8+ T cells from blood, with Jurkat cell RNA spiked in. Subset: FACS-sorted CD8+CD4-CCR7+CD45RA+ naive T cells. The receptors were gathered from a human donor in good health. Some libraries in this study had Jurkat cell RNA spiked in.

This clonotype was seen a few times. Germline and junction disagree at one end, which may indicate a read error. The rearrangement links TRBV7-3 to TRBJ2-3, with D possibly being TRBD2 (5 bases). This CDR3 spans 14 amino acids. CDR1 is SGHTA and CDR2 is FQGTGA in the germline V gene. The CDR3 DNA reads TGTGCCAGCAGCCCCCGGGAACTCACAGATGCGCAGTATTTT. Encoded protein: CASSPRELTDAQYF.

This clonotype showed up just a few times. The J gene is TRBJ2-7, the V gene TRBV18; the D gene is possibly TRBD1 (5 bases). CDR1 KGHSH and CDR2 LQKENI come from the germline V gene. V was shortened by 4 bases and J by 3 bases, with 7 bases between the two germline ends. This CDR3 contains 12 residues. CDR3: CASSHDSYEQYF. The DNA for the CDR3 is TGTGCCAGCTCACATGACAGCTACGAGCAGTACTTC.

This clonotype was counted only a few times. The rearrangement uses TRBV12-3 or TRBV12-4 and TRBJ2-1; D possibly corresponds to TRBD2 (5 bases). The CDR3 covers 13 residues. V lost 3 bases and J lost 9, with 12 bases in between. DNA for the CDR3: TGTGCCAGCAGTTTGAGGGATGGCGGTGAGCAGTTCTTC. Translating it yields CASSLRDGGEQFF.

The chain couples TRBV7-9 to TRBJ2-1; TRBD2 agrees at 11 bases. The ends lost 0 bases at V and 10 bases at J; junction bases unmatched: 11. The CDR3 runs 17 residues. The V gene's germline CDR1 is SEHNR and CDR2 FQNEAQ (reference sequence). The CDR3 is CASSLAPVGLAGREQFF. DNA of the CDR3: TGTGCCAGCAGCTTAGCCCCTGTCGGACTAGCGGGCCGCGAGCAGTTCTTC.

This chain connects TRBV5-4 to TRBJ2-1; D perhaps matches TRBD1 (5 bases). CDR3 length: 15 residues. Germline-derived CDR1 and CDR2 are SGHNT and YYREEE (reference sequence). Trimming removed 1 base at V and 5 bases at J, with 13 bases between. The CDR3: CASSLINRLDNEQFF. The CDR3 DNA reads as TGTGCCAGCAGCTTGATAAACAGGCTCGACAATGAGCAGTTCTTC.

Details on this clonotype: A single base separates this from a much larger clone, so it may be a read error. This rearrangement joins TRBV5-4 to TRBJ1-2; D is ambiguous. The CDR3 has 18 amino acids. CDR1 SGHNT and CDR2 YYREEE come from the germline V gene (reference sequence). The CDR3 DNA sequence: TGTGCCCAGCAAAAGGAGGGTGGCGTCATCAGCTCTAACTATGGCTCCACCTTC. As protein: CAQQKEGGVISSNYGSTF.

J is TRBJ2-7 and V is TRBV6-2 or TRBV6-3; D not resolved. Germline lookup yields CDR1 MNHEY and CDR2 SVGEGT. The V end lost 2 bases, the J end lost 9 bases, and 17 bases lay between the germline ends. The CDR3 extends over 14 amino acids. The CDR3 nucleotides read TGTGCCAGCAGTTACGGCCTGCCGTTGGGTGTGCAGTACTTC. It is translated as CASSYGLPLGVQYF.

As to this clonotype: A read error may produce the germline difference seen at one junction end. V is TRBV12-3 or TRBV12-4 and J is TRBJ2-6, with a weak D call TRBD1 (6 bases). The CDR3 is 17 amino acids. The DNA for the CDR3 is TGTGCCGGCAGTTTCGGACAGTTTTTCTCTGGGGCCAACGTCCTGACTTTC. Translated, it gives CAGSFGQFFSGANVLTF.

The J gene is TRBJ2-2, the V gene TRBV21-1. TRBV21-1 is an annotated pseudogene. The CDR3 has 17 residues. DNA of the CDR3: TGTGCCAGCAGCGAGAAAGGGTCGGCTACCTACACCGGGGAGCTGTTTTTT. It specifies CASSEKGSATYTGELFF.

This chain uses TRBV13 with TRBJ2-5; D is undetermined. V shed 5 bases and J shed 1 base, with 14 bases lying between them. There are 15 residues in the CDR3. Germline CDR1 reads PRHDT; CDR2 reads FYEKMQ (reference sequence). CDR3 sequence: CASSLSPRPQETQYF. CDR3 coding DNA: TGTGCCAGCAGCCTATCGCCCCGACCCCAAGAGACCCAGTACTTC.

This clonotype was recorded at least ten times. This sequence joins TRBV30 and TRBJ2-1; D might be TRBD2 (6 bases). The germline V gene encodes CDR1 GTSNPN and CDR2 SVGIG (reference sequence). This CDR3 has 15 amino acids. V was clipped by 1 base and J by 8 bases, with 18 bases between them. As DNA, the CDR3 is TGTGCCTGGAGTGAGGAGAGACTAGGCCCCGATGAGCAGTTCTTC. Its translation: CAWSEERLGPDEQFF.

In regard to this clonotype: It may be a read error: a sequence one base away is much more abundant. The chain combines TRBV11-2 with TRBJ2-1; TRBD1 is a possible D gene (6 bases). Germline values: CDR1 SGHAT, CDR2 FQNNGV. The CDR3 runs to 17 residues. CDR3 residues: CASRKGDAYSSYNEHFF. CDR3 bases: TGTGCCAGCAGGAAGGGGGACGCCTATAGTTCCTACAATGAGCACTTCTTC.

This clonotype was detected many times. The J gene is TRBJ1-2, the V gene TRBV5-4, with D possibly being TRBD1 (6 bases). Trimming left V 4 bases short and J 6 bases short, with 13 bases between. CDR3 size: 13 residues. Looked up from germline, CDR1 is SGHNT and CDR2 is YYREEE (reference sequence). This chain's CDR3 is CASSARTEDGYTF. The CDR3 nucleotides read TGTGCCAGCAGCGCGCGGACAGAGGATGGCTACACCTTC.

This clonotype came up many times. The chain has TRBV16 and TRBJ1-4; D gene ambiguous. The CDR3 is 12 amino acids. The V gene lost 0 bases and the J gene lost 10 bases, with 6 bases spanning the gap. Germline CDR1 reads KGHSY; CDR2 reads FQNENV. CDR3 nucleotides: TGTGCCAGCAGCCAATCGGCCCTAAAACTGTTTTTT. Residues: CASSQSALKLFF.

The chain uses TRBV9 and TRBJ2-3; the match to TRBD2 covers 9 bases. CDR1 SGDLS and CDR2 YYNGEE come from the germline V gene. This CDR3 is 16 amino acids long. J was trimmed by 5 bases and V by 0 bases; bases with no gene match: 7. The CDR3 bases are TGTGCCAGCAGCGTAGTTGGTAGCGGGAGTTTAGATACGCAGTATTTT. It codes for CASSVVGSGSLDTQYF.

This clonotype turned up a few times. The chain uses TRBV11-3 and TRBJ2-3; 11 bases are shared with TRBD2. V lost 7 bases and J lost 2; bases outside the gene matches: 17. Germline CDR1 and CDR2: SGHNT and YENEEA. The CDR3 consists of 19 residues. The CDR3 sequence is CASTQTSGGRRGFTDTQYF. The CDR3 DNA follows: TGTGCCAGCACCCAAACTAGCGGGGGCCGGCGGGGGTTCACAGATACGCAGTATTTT.

This clonotype was observed at least ten times. This chain links TRBV7-9 with TRBJ2-3, with 12 positions matching TRBD2. Germline lookup yields CDR1 SEHNR and CDR2 FQNEAQ (reference sequence). J gave up 4 bases and V 7 bases, and 6 bases lay outside the gene matches. The CDR3 extends over 15 amino acids. The CDR3 here is CASKTSGSPPDTQYF. In DNA, the CDR3 is TGTGCCAGCAAGACTAGCGGGAGTCCCCCAGATACGCAGTATTTT.

J is TRBJ2-7 and V is TRBV19, with D possibly being TRBD2 (6 bases). Germline assignment: CDR1 LNHDA and CDR2 SQIVND (reference sequence). The CDR3 totals 12 residues. V lost 7 bases, J lost 5 bases, and 12 bases lay in between. The CDR3 here is CASKGGHNEQYF. In nucleotides, the CDR3 is TGTGCCAGTAAGGGAGGACACAACGAGCAGTACTTC. The complete variable domain, with remaining parts taken from reference TRBV19 and TRBJ2-7, reads DGGITQSPKYLFRKEGQNVTLSCEQNLNHDAMYWYRQDPGQGLRLIYYSQIVNDFQKGDIAEGYSVSREKKESFPLTVTSAQKNPTAFYLCASKGGHNEQYFGPGTRLTVT.

This clonotype showed up just a few times. The CDR3 DNA sequence: TGCGCCAGCAGCCAAGATATTGACAGGACAGGAGGGGGGGAAAAACTGTTTTTT. This sequence encodes CASSQDIDRTGGGEKLFF. V gene TRBV4-3 combines with J gene TRBJ1-4, with 7 bases identical to TRBD1. Losses at the gene ends were 0 bases for V and 8 bases for J; bases not matched to a gene: 15. This CDR3 has 18 amino acids. Germline CDR1 is LGHNA and CDR2 is YSLEER.

In DNA form, the CDR3 reads TGTGCCAGCAGCCCGTTTCAAGAGACCCAGTACTTC. The encoded protein is CASSPFQETQYF. The rearrangement uses TRBV7-6 and TRBJ2-5; no clear D. The CDR3 is 12 residues long. Deletions cut 5 bases from V and 2 bases from J, with 6 bases between. The germline V gene has CDR1 SGHVS and CDR2 FNYEAQ.

This clonotype occurred a few times. The genes are TRBV20-1 and TRBJ2-5; no clear D gene. The CDR3 totals 11 residues. The germline V gene has CDR1 DFQATT and CDR2 SNEGSKA (reference sequence). V was clipped by 2 bases and J by 4 bases, with 5 bases between them. The CDR3 sequence is CSARQRETQYF. DNA of the CDR3: TGCAGTGCTAGACAGAGAGAGACCCAGTACTTC.

This clonotype has ten or more counts. V and J are TRBV7-9 and TRBJ2-7; TRBD1 or TRBD2 may be the D gene (5 bases each). V was pared by 0 bases and J by 4 bases, with 13 bases between. CDR1 and CDR2 (germline): SEHNR, FQNEAQ (reference sequence). The CDR3 has 15 amino acids. In DNA, the CDR3 is TGTGCCAGCAGCTTAGCGCCCGGGACCGCGTACGAGCAGTACTTC. The encoded protein is CASSLAPGTAYEQYF.